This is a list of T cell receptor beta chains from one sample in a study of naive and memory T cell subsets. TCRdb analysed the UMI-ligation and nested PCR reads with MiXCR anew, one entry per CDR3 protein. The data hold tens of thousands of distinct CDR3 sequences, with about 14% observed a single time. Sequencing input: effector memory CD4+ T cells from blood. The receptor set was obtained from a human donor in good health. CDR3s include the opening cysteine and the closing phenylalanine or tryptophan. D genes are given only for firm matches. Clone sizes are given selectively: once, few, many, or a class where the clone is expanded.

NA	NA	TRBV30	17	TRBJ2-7	TGTGCCTGGAGTCCGGAACCAGGGACGAAAGGAACCTACGAGCAGTACTTC	CAWSPEPGTKGTYEQYF
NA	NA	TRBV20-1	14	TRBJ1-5	TGCAGTGCTAGAGACCGGACGGCCAATCAGCCCCAGCATTTT	CSARDRTANQPQHF
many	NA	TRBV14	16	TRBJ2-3	TGTGCCAGCAGCCAAGTTGGGGGGCTTGTCACAGATACGCAGTATTTT	CASSQVGGLVTDTQYF
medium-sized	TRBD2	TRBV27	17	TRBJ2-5	TGTGCCAGCAGGGGGGTGGCTAGCGGGAGTTTGGCGGAGACCCAGTACTTC	CASRGVASGSLAETQYF
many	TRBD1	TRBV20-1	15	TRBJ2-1	TGCAGTGCCGTATCGCCGGGACAGGGCCGGAATGAGCAGTTCTTC	CSAVSPGQGRNEQFF
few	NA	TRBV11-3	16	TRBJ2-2	TGTGCCAGCAGTCCCATCAGGGGCCCGAACACCGGGGAGCTGTTTTTT	CASSPIRGPNTGELFF
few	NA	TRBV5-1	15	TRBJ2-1	TGCGCCAGCAGCTTGGGGTCTAGTAGTAACAATGAGCAGTTCTTC	CASSLGSSSNNEQFF
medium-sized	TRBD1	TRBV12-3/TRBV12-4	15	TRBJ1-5	TGTGCCAGCAGCAAGACAGGGATCGGCAATCAGCCCCAGCATTTT	CASSKTGIGNQPQHF
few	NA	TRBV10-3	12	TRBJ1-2	TGTGCCATCAAGGGGGACAAGCAGGGCTACACCTTC	CAIKGDKQGYTF
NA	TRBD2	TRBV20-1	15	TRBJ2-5	TGCAGTGCTAGAGATTTGGCTCTAGCGGAAGAGACCCAGTACTTC	CSARDLALAEETQYF
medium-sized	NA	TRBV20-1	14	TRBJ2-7	TGCAGTGCTTCTGACAGGTACCGCTCCTACGAGCAGTACTTC	CSASDRYRSYEQYF
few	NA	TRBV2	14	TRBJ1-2	TGTGCCAGCAGTGACGAGGGTAGTAACTATGGCTACACCTTC	CASSDEGSNYGYTF
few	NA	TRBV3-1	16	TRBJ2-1	TGTGCCAGCAGCCAAGGTGGACTTAGCTCCTACAATGAGCAGTTCTTC	CASSQGGLSSYNEQFF
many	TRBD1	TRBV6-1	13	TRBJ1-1	TGTGCCAGCACCGGGACAGTGAACACTGAAGCTTTCTTT	CASTGTVNTEAFF
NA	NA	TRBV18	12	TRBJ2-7	TGTGCCAGCTCACCACTCCTGGACGAGCAGTACTTC	CASSPLLDEQYF
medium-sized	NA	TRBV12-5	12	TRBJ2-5	TGTGCTAGTGGTTTGGTAGGACAGTCCCAGTACTTC	CASGLVGQSQYF
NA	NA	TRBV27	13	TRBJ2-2	TGTGCCAGCAGTCTCACGTGGCTGGGGGAGCTGTTTTTT	CASSLTWLGELFF
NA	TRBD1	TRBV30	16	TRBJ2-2	TGTGCCTGGAGTGTACTTAGGACAGGGAACACCGGGGAGCTGTTTTTT	CAWSVLRTGNTGELFF
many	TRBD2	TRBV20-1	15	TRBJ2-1	TGCAGTGCGGGGACTAGCGGGAGGGCCGACAATGAGCAGTTCTTC	CSAGTSGRADNEQFF
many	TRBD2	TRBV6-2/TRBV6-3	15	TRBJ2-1	TGTGCCAGCAGTTACAGGCTAGCGGGATACAATGAGCAGTTCTTC	CASSYRLAGYNEQFF
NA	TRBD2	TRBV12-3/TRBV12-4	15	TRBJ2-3	TGTGCCAGCAGTTTTGGCGGGAGTCCCACAGATACGCAGTATTTT	CASSFGGSPTDTQYF
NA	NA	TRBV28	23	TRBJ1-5	TGTGCCAGCAGTTCCCCCCCTCCCGGCCTCCCATCAACCTATTACACGGTCCGCCAGCCCCAGCATTTT	CASSSPPPGLPSTYYTVRQPQHF
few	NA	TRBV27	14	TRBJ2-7	TGTGCCAGCAGAGGACTTCTTACCACCTACGAGCAGTACTTC	CASRGLLTTYEQYF
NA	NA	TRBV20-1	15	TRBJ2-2	TGCAGTGCTAGAGATTCGGGGGCTGGGACCGGGGAGCTGTTTTTT	CSARDSGAGTGELFF
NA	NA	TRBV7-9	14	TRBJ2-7	TGTGCCAGCAGCTTCGGCGAGAATTCCTACGAGCAGTACTTC	CASSFGENSYEQYF
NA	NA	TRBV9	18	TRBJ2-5	TGTGCCAGCAGCGTAGGCGTAAGGGTTCGGGGAGGTTCGGAGACCCAGTACTTC	CASSVGVRVRGGSETQYF
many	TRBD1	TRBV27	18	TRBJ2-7	TGTGCCAGCAGCAGAAGAAACCCTGGACAGGGGGCCTCCTACGAGCAGTACTTC	CASSRRNPGQGASYEQYF
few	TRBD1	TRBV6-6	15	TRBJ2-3	TGTGCCAGCAGTTACAGGACAGGGGGCGCAGATACGCAGTATTTT	CASSYRTGGADTQYF
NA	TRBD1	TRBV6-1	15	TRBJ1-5	TGTGCCAGCACGGACGGACAGGGAGGCGGTGAGCCCCAGCATTTT	CASTDGQGGGEPQHF
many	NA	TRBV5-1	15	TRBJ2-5	TGCGCCAGCAGCCGCCTGGGGGGGCTACAAGAGACCCAGTACTTC	CASSRLGGLQETQYF
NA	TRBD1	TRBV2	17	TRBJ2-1	TGTGCCAGCAGCCACGTAACAGGGGATGAGGGCTACAATGAGCAGTTCTTC	CASSHVTGDEGYNEQFF
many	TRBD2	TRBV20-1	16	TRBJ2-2	TGCAGTGCTAGTGCTCGACTAGCGGGACCCCTCGGGGAGCTGTTTTTT	CSASARLAGPLGELFF
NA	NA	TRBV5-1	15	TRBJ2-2	TGCGCCAGCAAGTTGACAGTACAGAACACCGGGGAGCTGTTTTTT	CASKLTVQNTGELFF
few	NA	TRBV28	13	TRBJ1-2	TGTGCCAGCAGTTTAGACGGGTACTATGGCTACACCTTC	CASSLDGYYGYTF
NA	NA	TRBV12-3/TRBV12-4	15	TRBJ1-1	TGTGCCAGCAGTGGACTGACAGGACTGAACACTGAAGCTTTCTTT	CASSGLTGLNTEAFF
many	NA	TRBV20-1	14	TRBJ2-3	TGCAGTGCTAGAGATGCGGTAGCGTCGGATACGCAGTATTTT	CSARDAVASDTQYF
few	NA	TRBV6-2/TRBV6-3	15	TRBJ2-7	TGTGCCAGCAGTTCTGACAGGGACTGGAGGTACGAGCAGTACTTC	CASSSDRDWRYEQYF
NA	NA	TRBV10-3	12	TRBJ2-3	TGTGCCATCAGGGAGGACGCAGATACGCAGTATTTT	CAIREDADTQYF
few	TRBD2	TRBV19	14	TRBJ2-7	TGTGCCAGTAGTTACGGACTAGCGGGAGTCGAGCAGTACTTC	CASSYGLAGVEQYF
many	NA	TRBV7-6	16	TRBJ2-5	TGTGCCAGCAGCGGCCGACTAGTCAGGGAGAAGGAGACCCAGTACTTC	CASSGRLVREKETQYF
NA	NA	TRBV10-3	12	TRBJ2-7	TGTGCCACCGCCACAGGTTCTCCCGAGCAGTACTTC	CATATGSPEQYF
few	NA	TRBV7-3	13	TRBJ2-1	TGTGCCAGCAGCCCTACAAGCGATAATGAGCAGTTCTTC	CASSPTSDNEQFF
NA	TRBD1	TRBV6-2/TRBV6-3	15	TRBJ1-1	TGTGCCAGCAGTTACGGGGGACAGGTGAACACTGAAGCTTTCTTT	CASSYGGQVNTEAFF
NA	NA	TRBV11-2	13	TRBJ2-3	TGTGCCAGCAGCTTAGCGGGAGCAGATACGCAGTATTTT	CASSLAGADTQYF
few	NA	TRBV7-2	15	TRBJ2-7	TGTGCCAGCAGCTTGCATTGGGGCCATCTCTACGAGCAGTACTTC	CASSLHWGHLYEQYF
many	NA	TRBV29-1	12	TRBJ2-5	TGCAGCGTTGCTAAGAGGGGAGAGACCCAGTACTTC	CSVAKRGETQYF
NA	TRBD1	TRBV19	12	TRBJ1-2	TGTGCCAGTAGGACAGGGGGATATGGCTACACCTTC	CASRTGGYGYTF
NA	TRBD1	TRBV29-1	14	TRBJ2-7	TGCAGCGTTGAAGATGGACAGGCCACCTACGAGCAGTACTTC	CSVEDGQATYEQYF
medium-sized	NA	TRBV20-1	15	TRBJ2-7	TGCAGTGCTAGTTTGTCACAGTCTAACCCCTACGAGCAGTACTTC	CSASLSQSNPYEQYF